This TCR beta chain originates from a study of identical twins' blood T cells. The junction had 9 bases not matched to a gene; V was cut back by 4 bases and J by 4 bases. The germline V gene has CDR1 SGHDT and CDR2 YYEEEE. This CDR3 has 15 amino acids. TCRdb fed the 5' RACE reads into MiXCR, producing one record per CDR3 protein. The table lists roughly 380,000 distinct CDR3 sequences, about 28% of them singletons. Overall study results and limits: Shared CDR3 clonotype counts tracked mainly the product of cloneset sizes.

This clonotype was found a few times. Its antigen is undetermined. J is TRBJ1-1 and V is TRBV5-6, with 8 bases fitting TRBD1. Material: PBMCs. The TCR was taken from a woman between 18 and 55 years old in good health. The CDR3 sequence is CASSPPNTGGTEAFF. CDR3 nucleotides: TGTGCCAGCAGCCCGCCAAATACAGGGGGCACTGAAGCTTTCTTT.